These T cell receptor beta chains were read from a single sample in a study of glioma-infiltrating T cells after dendritic cell vaccination. Here immunoSEQ multiplex PCR was the method, and the copy in TCRdb shows in-frame clones only, minus some. Among some 90,000 clones listed, 81% were seen once. This material consisted of blood, taken after dendritic cell vaccination. The receptors stem from a human donor with glioblastoma. Each CDR3 is given with its conserved first and last residue. D genes are given only for firm matches. Clone size is shown for a subset of rows, as once, few, many or a class of expanded clone.

V	J	size	length	D	CDR3	DNA
TRBV10-3	TRBJ1-2	.	14	TRBD1	CAISESDRVYGYTF	TGTGCCATCAGTGAGTCTGACAGGGTCTACGGCTACACCTTC
TRBV5-6	TRBJ2-1	.	17	TRBD1	CASSLSGTGGSYNEQFF	TGTGCCAGCAGCTTGTCCGGGACAGGGGGGTCCTACAATGAGCAGTTCTTC
TRBV20-1	TRBJ2-1	.	11	.	CSARDSGEQFF	TGCAGTGCTAGAGATAGCGGAGAGCAGTTCTTC
TRBV5-4	TRBJ1-1	.	13	.	CASRQGIRAEAFF	TGTGCCAGCAGGCAGGGAATACGGGCTGAAGCTTTCTTT
TRBV29-1	TRBJ2-3	.	12	TRBD1	CSVRGQTDTQYF	TGCAGCGTTAGGGGACAGACAGATACGCAGTATTTT
TRBV9	TRBJ2-3	.	15	TRBD2	CASSVGGRETDTQYF	TGTGCCAGCAGCGTAGGCGGGAGGGAGACAGATACGCAGTATTTT
TRBV5-3	TRBJ2-7	.	13	.	CARSAGRYYEQYF	TGTGCCAGAAGCGCGGGACGCTACTACGAGCAGTACTTC
TRBV29-1	TRBJ1-1	.	15	TRBD1	CSVDRGIDRNTEAFF	TGCAGCGTCGACAGGGGGATCGATAGGAACACTGAAGCTTTCTTT
TRBV7-9	TRBJ1-3	.	13	.	CASGLFSGNTIYF	TGTGCCAGTGGACTGTTCTCTGGAAACACCATATATTTT
TRBV15	TRBJ2-1	.	13	.	CATSRDTGLEQFF	TGTGCCACCAGCAGAGACACAGGGCTTGAGCAGTTCTTC
TRBV13	TRBJ2-1	.	15	TRBD2	CASSQRASGSDEQFF	TGTGCCAGCAGCCAGAGGGCTAGCGGGAGCGATGAGCAGTTCTTC
TRBV7-3	TRBJ2-3	once	15	TRBD2	CASSQRLAGTDTQYF	TGTGCCAGCAGCCAACGACTAGCGGGAACGGATACGCAGTATTTT
TRBV6-5	TRBJ1-4	few	16	TRBD1	CASSYAPTGGYEKLFF	TGTGCCAGCAGTTACGCGCCGACAGGGGGCTATGAAAAACTGTTTTTT
TRBV21-1	TRBJ2-5	.	14	.	CASSLTGLQETQYF	TGTGCCAGCAGCTTAACGGGACTCCAAGAGACCCAGTACTTC
TRBV6-4	TRBJ2-6	.	14	.	CASSTGPGANVLTF	TGTGCCAGCAGTACAGGGCCCGGGGCCAACGTCCTGACTTTC
TRBV6-1	TRBJ1-1	.	11	.	CASTPQTEAFF	TGTGCCAGCACTCCACAGACTGAAGCTTTCTTT
TRBV18	TRBJ2-6	.	18	.	CASSRERTGSSGANVLTF	TGTGCCAGCTCCCGAGAGAGGACGGGGAGCTCTGGGGCCAACGTCCTGACTTTC
TRBV10-3	TRBJ1-2	.	14	.	CAISDGRTTYGYTF	TGTGCCATCAGTGACGGACGGACTACCTATGGCTACACCTTC
TRBV27	TRBJ2-5	few	16	TRBD1	CASSFRNRGLQETQYF	TGTGCCAGCAGTTTCCGGAACAGGGGGCTACAAGAGACCCAGTACTTC
TRBV9	TRBJ2-5	.	19	.	CASSVESGSGSSVRETQYF	TGTGCCAGCAGCGTAGAATCCGGCTCAGGGTCTTCGGTTAGAGAGACCCAGTACTTC
TRBV12-5	TRBJ1-5	.	13	.	CASGQEEGQPQHF	TGTGCTAGTGGTCAGGAGGAGGGACAGCCCCAGCATTTT
TRBV9	TRBJ1-1	.	14	.	CASSVAGGGTEAFF	TGTGCCAGCAGCGTAGCTGGGGGAGGCACTGAAGCTTTCTTT